These T cell receptor beta chains were read from a single sample in a study of CD8+CD57+ T cells in acquired aplastic anemia. MiXCR, run by TCRdb on the reads, gives a single entry per CDR3 protein. The sample holds around 250,000 distinct CDR3 sequences; approximately 56% are singletons and the top ten take around 7.6%. Sequencing was carried out using sorted CD4+, CD8+, or CD8+CD57+ T cells (not recorded which) from PBMCs. Receptors were obtained from a human donor with severe aplastic anemia or a healthy control (not recorded which). CDR3s include the opening cysteine and the closing phenylalanine or tryptophan. The order of the fields is D gene, V gene, clone size, J gene, CDR3 DNA, CDR3 protein. The D gene is left open where the match is weak. The size of a clone is reported for some rows only, either as once, few or many, or as a class for expanded clones.

D: -; V: TRBV5-6; size: -; J: TRBJ2-3; DNA: TGTGCCAGCAGCTTGAGTCTAGCGGATACGCAGTATTTT; CDR3: CASSLSLADTQYF
D: TRBD1; V: TRBV6-5; size: many; J: TRBJ1-4; DNA: TGTGCCAGCAGTTACTTCGGGACAGGGGGAGAAAAACTGTTTTTT; CDR3: CASSYFGTGGEKLFF
D: -; V: TRBV20-1; size: -; J: TRBJ2-4; DNA: TGCAGTGCTAGAGATCGTTTGGTGGGATCTCAGTACTTC; CDR3: CSARDRLVGSQYF
D: -; V: TRBV3-1; size: many; J: TRBJ1-2; DNA: TGTGCCAGCAGCCAACTGGGATCGAACAGAGGCTACACCTTC; CDR3: CASSQLGSNRGYTF
D: TRBD1; V: TRBV19; size: -; J: TRBJ1-2; DNA: TGTGCCAGTAGTATTGCAGGGGGCGGAGTACGCTCCTACACCTTC; CDR3: CASSIAGGGVRSYTF
D: -; V: TRBV6-4; size: many; J: TRBJ2-3; DNA: TGTGCCAGCAGTGACGGGGCTAGTATAACGCAGTATTTT; CDR3: CASSDGASITQYF
D: TRBD2; V: TRBV20-1; size: -; J: TRBJ2-7; DNA: TGCAGTGCTAGAGATCCCCGGGCGGGGGGGGTCTACGAGCAGTACTTC; CDR3: CSARDPRAGGVYEQYF
D: -; V: TRBV5-1; size: many; J: TRBJ2-1; DNA: TGCGCCAGCAGCTTGGGACAGGGCCGCGGGGCTGAGCAGTTCTTC; CDR3: CASSLGQGRGAEQFF
D: -; V: TRBV12-3/TRBV12-4; size: many; J: TRBJ1-1; DNA: TGTGCCAGCAGTTTAGCGCCAGGGAACTCCGTTGGTTTCTTT; CDR3: CASSLAPGNSVGFF
D: -; V: TRBV7-6; size: -; J: TRBJ1-6; DNA: TGTGCCAGCAGCCGCGGGAGCGAGGGAGAGTTACCCCTCCACTTT; CDR3: CASSRGSEGELPLHF
D: -; V: TRBV12-3/TRBV12-4; size: -; J: TRBJ1-1; DNA: TGTGCCAGCAGTTTAGGGTTTTATGGCGCGAACAGTCCTGAAGCTTTCTTT; CDR3: CASSLGFYGANSPEAFF
D: -; V: TRBV6-5; size: many; J: TRBJ2-6; DNA: TGTGCCAGCAGTTCACCCGGAGGGCCCGGGGCCAACGTCCTGACTTTC; CDR3: CASSSPGGPGANVLTF
D: -; V: TRBV9; size: few; J: TRBJ2-5; DNA: TGTGCCAGCAGTGGAGATAGAGAGACCCAGTACTTC; CDR3: CASSGDRETQYF
D: TRBD2; V: TRBV7-2; size: -; J: TRBJ2-5; DNA: TGTGCCAGCAGCCGTAGCGGGACGGAGACCCAGTACTTC; CDR3: CASSRSGTETQYF
D: TRBD2; V: TRBV14; size: -; J: TRBJ2-2; DNA: TGTGCCAGCAAGGCTAGCGGGAACACCGGGGAGCTGTTTTTT; CDR3: CASKASGNTGELFF
D: -; V: TRBV7-9; size: few; J: TRBJ2-5; DNA: TGTGCCAGTAGACCCGCTCTACCGGGACGGACTCAAGAGACCCAGTACTTC; CDR3: CASRPALPGRTQETQYF
D: -; V: TRBV11-2; size: -; J: TRBJ2-5; DNA: TGTGCCAGCAGTCTAGAACAGCAAGAGACCCAGTACTTC; CDR3: CASSLEQQETQYF
D: TRBD2; V: TRBV29-1; size: -; J: TRBJ2-1; DNA: TGCAGCCAAGAACTCCTAGCGGGGCTGTTCTTC; CDR3: CSQELLAGLFF
D: TRBD1; V: TRBV10-3; size: -; J: TRBJ1-2; DNA: TGTGCCAGCAGTCCTCGGGACAGGGGCAACTATGGCTACACCTTC; CDR3: CASSPRDRGNYGYTF
D: -; V: TRBV7-2; size: once; J: TRBJ2-5; DNA: TGTGCCAGCAGCCCACATAGACAGTGGCAAGAGACCCTGTACTTC; CDR3: CASSPHRQWQETLYF